The clone carrying this TCR beta chain was observed a handful of times. Germline CDR1 is MDHEN and CDR2 is SYDVKM. There are 15 residues in the CDR3. V was pared by 3 bases and J by 8 bases, with 19 bases between. TCRdb recomputed calls from the 5' RACE reads with MiXCR, one row per CDR3 protein. Of about 270,000 distinct CDR3 sequences in the sample, 15% to 20% are singletons; the top ten hold 20% to 25%. The sample belongs to a study of T-cell memory formation after mild COVID-19. The sample comprised PBMCs or a T cell subset sorted from them (not recorded which). The clonotype originates from a man younger than 30 who had mild COVID-19 (a few samples of this study predate the infection). Cell type and time point are not known. V gene TRBV28 combines with J gene TRBJ1-2, with D perhaps TRBD1 (6 bases). In DNA form, the CDR3 reads TGTGCCAGCAGTTTCGGGGCAGGGGCAGGTGAAGGCTACACCTTC. Its translation is CASSFGAGAGEGYTF.